Listed here is a single T cell receptor beta chain. This sample was taken from a study of blood T cell repertoires in COVID-19. About the study: T cells, B-cell-depleted T cells, or PBMCs provided the cDNA or gDNA that served as material.

Study processing details: Reference gene primer amplification in the assay estimated nucleated cell counts. TCRdb keeps only in-frame clones here, not all; method: immunoSEQ multiplex PCR. V and J calls and clone size are copied from that table; D and trimming were computed from the DNA. Of about 250,000 clones listed, 70% to 90% were seen once; the top ten hold 1.5% to 2%. Germline V gives CDR1 MNHEY, CDR2 SVGAGI. V gave up 6 bases and J gave up 7 bases, with 15 bases separating them. The CDR3 has 14 amino acids. The receptor's source is a man in his forties or fifties who had recovered from COVID-19. Sequencing used PBMCs or T cells enriched from blood (not recorded which). The chain employs TRBV6-5 and TRBJ1-4; D is perhaps TRBD1 (5 bases). CDR3 sequence (DNA): TGTGCCAGCAGCCTAGGGGTCAGTAGTGAAAAACTGTTTTTT. It encodes CASSLGVSSEKLFF.